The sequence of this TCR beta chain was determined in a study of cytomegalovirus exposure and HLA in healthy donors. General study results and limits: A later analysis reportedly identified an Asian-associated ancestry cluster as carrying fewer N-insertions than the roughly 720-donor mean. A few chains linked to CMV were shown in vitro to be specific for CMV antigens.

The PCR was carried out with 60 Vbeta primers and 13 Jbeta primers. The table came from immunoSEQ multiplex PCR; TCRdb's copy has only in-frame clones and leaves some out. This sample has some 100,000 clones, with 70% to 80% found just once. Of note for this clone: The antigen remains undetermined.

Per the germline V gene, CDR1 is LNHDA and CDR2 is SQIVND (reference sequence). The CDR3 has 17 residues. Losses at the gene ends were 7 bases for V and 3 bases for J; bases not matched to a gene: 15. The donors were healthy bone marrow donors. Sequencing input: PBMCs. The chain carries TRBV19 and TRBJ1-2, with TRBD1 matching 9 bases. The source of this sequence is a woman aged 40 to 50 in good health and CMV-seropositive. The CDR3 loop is CASTVFFAQGADYGYTF. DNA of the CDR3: TGTGCCAGTACGGTTTTTTTCGCACAGGGGGCTGACTATGGCTACACCTTC.